Shown below are 32 T cell receptor beta chains from a single sample sequenced in a study of T cell changes during pregnancy in multiple sclerosis. Assay: immunoSEQ multiplex PCR; the TCRdb copy retains only in-frame clones and omits some. The sample includes roughly 35,000 clones, approximately 90% of them seen just once. The source was CD8+ T cells from peripheral blood mononuclear cells, collected before pregnancy. The receptors come from a female donor with multiple sclerosis, enrolled in a pregnancy study.

V usage is TRBV4-3 and J usage is TRBJ1-2; D possibly corresponds to TRBD1 (5 bases). Germline V gene data show CDR1 as LGHNA and CDR2 as YSLEER. Deletions cut 5 bases from V and 3 bases from J, with 25 bases between. CDR3 size: 18 residues. As DNA, the CDR3 is TGCGCCAGCAGCGGGAGAAAAGGAGGGGAAGGGGTGGACTATGGCTACACCTTC. It is translated as CASSGRKGGEGVDYGYTF.

This clone was observed a single time. The V and J genes are TRBV6-1 and TRBJ1-6; possible D gene TRBD1, 5 bases. Trimming removed 11 bases from V and 7 bases from J, with 18 bases in between. Germline V lookup: CDR1 MNHNS, CDR2 SASEGT. The CDR3 contains 14 residues. The CDR3 region has the DNA TGTGCCGCCCGACAGAGCACTGTGAATTCACCCCTCCACTTT. This sequence encodes CAARQSTVNSPLHF.

The rearrangement links TRBV18 to TRBJ1-2, with 11 bases fitting TRBD1. CDR1 and CDR2 (germline): KGHSH, LQKENI. The CDR3 runs 17 residues. Unmatched junction bases numbered 5, after V lost 2 bases and J lost 0 bases. This chain's CDR3 is CASSPEGQGVTNYGYTF. DNA for the CDR3: TGTGCCAGCTCACCAGAGGGACAGGGGGTTACTAACTATGGCTACACCTTC.

V is TRBV7-8 and J is TRBJ1-1, with D possibly TRBD1 on 5 matching bases. Trimming cost V 3 bases and J 7 bases, with 15 bases left between them. The germline gives CDR1 SGHVS, CDR2 FQNEAQ. The CDR3 sequence is 14 residues long. CDR3 protein: CASSLGNRILEAFF. DNA for the CDR3: TGTGCCAGCAGCTTGGGGAACAGGATACTTGAAGCTTTCTTT.

This clone was picked up a small number of times. The V call is TRBV6-4, the J call TRBJ2-2, with TRBD2 matching over 10 bases. V was clipped by 4 bases and J by 1 base; unmatched bases: 0. The CDR3 has 15 residues. Germline V gene sequence: CDR1 MRHNA, CDR2 SNTAGT. This chain's CDR3 is CASSGTSGNTGELFF. DNA of the CDR3: TGTGCCAGCAGTGGGACTAGCGGGAACACCGGGGAGCTGTTTTTT.

To note about this clone: A junction end diverges from the germline sequence, so it may reflect a read error. The genes are TRBV9 and TRBJ2-4, with 14 nucleotides matching TRBD2. CDR1 is SGDLS and CDR2 is YYNGEE in the germline V gene. This CDR3 has 14 amino acids. The CDR3 sequence: CASSPGLAGARDNF. The CDR3 DNA reads TGTGCCAGCAGCCCGGGACTAGCGGGGGCCCGAGACAACTTC.

V is TRBV28 and J is TRBJ1-5; 10 bases map to TRBD1. From germline, CDR1 is MDHEN and CDR2 SYDVKM. This CDR3 comprises 15 residues. V lost 4 bases, J lost 5 bases, and 5 bases stayed unmatched. CDR3 DNA: TGTGCCAGCAGTTGGGAGACAGGGGGCTATCAGCCCCAGCATTTT. Amino acid sequence: CASSWETGGYQPQHF.

This clone showed up just once. The chain carries TRBV5-4 and TRBJ2-7; the D gene is possibly TRBD1 (6 bases). The ends were cut back, 3 bases at V and 4 bases at J, with 20 bases in the middle. Germline CDR1 reads SGHNT; CDR2 reads YYREEE (reference sequence). The CDR3 length is 16 residues. CDR3 coding DNA: TGTGCCAGCAGCTCCAAACAGGGCAGGGACCGATACGAGCAGTACTTC. This encodes CASSSKQGRDRYEQYF.

The V call is TRBV27, the J call TRBJ1-1; TRBD1 might be the D (5 bases). The CDR3 length is 13 residues. V was cut by 7 bases and J by 4 bases, with 13 bases left in between. The germline V gene encodes CDR1 MNHEY and CDR2 SMNVEV (reference sequence). This CDR3 is CASNQGKGTEAFF. The CDR3 DNA is TGTGCCAGCAACCAGGGAAAGGGCACTGAAGCTTTCTTT.

This chain uses TRBV9 with TRBJ2-7; D possibly corresponds to TRBD2 (5 bases). This CDR3 contains 14 residues. Germline V lookup: CDR1 SGDLS, CDR2 YYNGEE. V lost 0 bases, J lost 3 bases, and 10 bases lay in between. The CDR3 here is CASSVEERFYEQYF. CDR3 DNA sequence: TGTGCCAGCAGCGTAGAGGAGCGGTTCTACGAGCAGTACTTC.

The genes are TRBV4-1 and TRBJ2-1, with a possible D match to TRBD2 (6 bases). Trimming pared 0 bases from V and 9 bases from J, leaving 9 bases between. This CDR3 contains 13 residues. CDR1 MGHRA and CDR2 YSYEKL come from the germline V gene. The CDR3 DNA reads as TGCGCCAGCAGCCAAGATCCCGGGAGTGAGCAGTTCTTC. Its protein product is CASSQDPGSEQFF.

The chain uses TRBV27 and TRBJ1-1, with 7 bases that match TRBD1. Germline values: CDR1 MNHEY, CDR2 SMNVEV (reference sequence). V lost 5 bases, J lost 6 bases, and 18 bases stayed unmatched. The CDR3 spans 17 residues. CDR3 nucleotides: TGTGCCAGCAGTAGCCCTATCCTCCAGGGGCAGGGGGCTGAAGCTTTCTTT. As protein: CASSSPILQGQGAEAFF.

The chain links TRBV9 to TRBJ2-7; 9 bases map to TRBD1. The V gene end was trimmed by 4 bases and the J gene end by 1 base; junction bases not matched to a gene: 12. CDR1 and CDR2 from the germline V gene are SGDLS and YYNGEE. The CDR3 consists of 17 residues. CDR3 bases: TGTGCCAGCAGCACTAACCCCGGGACAGGGAATTCCTACGAGCAGTACTTC. This gives the protein CASSTNPGTGNSYEQYF.

This chain connects TRBV13 to TRBJ2-1; TRBD2 matches at 9 bases. Germline loops: CDR1 PRHDT, CDR2 FYEKMQ (reference sequence). The junction had 12 bases not matched to a gene; V was cut back by 5 bases and J by 4 bases. The CDR3 runs to 17 residues. The CDR3 loop reads CASSPRGSSGKYNEQFF. CDR3 in DNA: TGTGCCAGCAGCCCCCGCGGGTCTAGCGGGAAATACAATGAGCAGTTCTTC.

The chain employs TRBV9 and TRBJ2-3; TRBD2 aligns across 7 bases. CDR1 and CDR2 from the germline V gene are SGDLS and YYNGEE. After removal of 2 bases from V and 6 bases from J, the junction contained 6 bases not matched to a gene. This CDR3 contains 14 residues. The CDR3 sequence: CASSVAGEGDTQYF. The CDR3 DNA is TGTGCCAGCAGCGTTGCCGGGGAGGGGGATACGCAGTATTTT.

The V and J genes are TRBV29-1 and TRBJ2-1, with D possibly matching TRBD1 (6 bases). The V and J ends lost 3 bases and 7 bases respectively, with 19 bases between them. The CDR3 length is 15 residues. Per the germline V gene, CDR1 is SQVTM and CDR2 is ANQGSEA. The CDR3 here is CSVDARGSTSNEQFF. The CDR3 nucleotides read TGCAGCGTTGACGCCAGGGGCTCCACAAGTAATGAGCAGTTCTTC.

V and J are TRBV7-9 and TRBJ2-1; 11 bases line up with TRBD2. The CDR3 spans 17 residues. Losses at the gene ends were 5 bases for V and 7 bases for J; bases not matched to a gene: 13. Germline loops: CDR1 SEHNR, CDR2 FQNEAQ (reference sequence). The CDR3 protein is CASSGLFLAGGLNEQFF. The CDR3 DNA sequence: TGTGCCAGCAGCGGCCTCTTTCTAGCGGGAGGTCTGAATGAGCAGTTCTTC.

The chain carries TRBV6-5 and TRBJ2-4; D not resolved. From germline, CDR1 is MNHEY and CDR2 SVGAGI. The CDR3 loop spans 14 amino acids. V was cut by 4 bases and J by 0 bases, with 7 bases left in between. CDR3: CASSSPLAKNIQYF. For the CDR3, the DNA is TGTGCCAGCAGTTCCCCATTAGCCAAAAACATTCAGTACTTC.

This chain uses TRBV9 with TRBJ2-7; 7 positions match TRBD1. Germline CDR1 is SGDLS and CDR2 is YYNGEE. With V trimmed by 2 bases and J by 5 bases, 7 bases remained unmatched. The CDR3 runs to 14 residues. Written as DNA, the CDR3 is TGTGCCAGCAGCGTTGACAGGGTGGATGACGAGCAGTACTTC. It is translated as CASSVDRVDDEQYF. The full variable domain, completed using reference TRBV9 and TRBJ2-7, is DSGVTQTPKHLITATGQRVTLRCSPRSGDLSVYWYQQSLDQGLQFLIQYYNGEERAKGNILERFSAQQFPDLHSELNLSSLELGDSALYFCASSVDRVDDEQYFGPGTRLTVT.

The chain employs TRBV19 and TRBJ1-4, with no clear D. Germline V gives CDR1 LNHDA, CDR2 SQIVND (reference sequence). Deletions cut 5 bases from V and 0 bases from J, with 10 bases between. The CDR3 has 15 amino acids. CDR3 nucleotide sequence: TGTGCCAGTAGTGTCTGGACTGCAACTAATGAAAAACTGTTTTTT. Amino acid sequence: CASSVWTATNEKLFF.

This chain uses TRBV6-5 with TRBJ1-5, with D maybe TRBD1 (5 bases). CDR1 is MNHEY and CDR2 is SVGAGI in the germline V gene. CDR3 size: 14 residues. The germline V and J ends were trimmed by 4 bases and 7 bases, with 14 bases remaining between them. The CDR3 DNA reads as TGTGCCAGCAGTTCCAGGGTTGGTAAGCAGCCCCAGCATTTT. Residues: CASSSRVGKQPQHF.

CDR3 residues: CSVVDGDSYEQYF. The DNA for the CDR3 is TGCAGCGTTGTGGACGGGGACTCCTACGAGCAGTACTTC. The rearrangement links TRBV29-1 to TRBJ2-7; the D gene is possibly TRBD2 (5 bases). The CDR3 has 13 residues. Per germline, CDR1 SQVTM and CDR2 ANQGSEA. V lost 4 bases and J lost 0, with 10 bases in between.

V gene TRBV20-1 combines with J gene TRBJ1-1, with no clear D. The V end lost 5 bases, the J end lost 7 bases, and 11 bases lay between the germline ends. The germline CDR1 and CDR2 sequences are DFQATT and SNEGSKA (reference sequence). The CDR3 is 11 amino acids. The CDR3 nucleotides read TGCAGTGCTGGCGCGGGGATTGAAGCTTTCTTT. This encodes CSAGAGIEAFF.

The J gene is TRBJ2-2, the V gene TRBV19; 8 bases agree with TRBD2. CDR1 LNHDA and CDR2 SQIVND come from the germline V gene (reference sequence). V trimming: 4 bases; J trimming: 9 bases; junction bases outside the gene matches: 7. The CDR3 runs 14 residues. The CDR3 DNA is TGTGCCAGTAGTACCTCGGGTAGCGGGAGGGAGCTGTTTTTT. Translation gives CASSTSGSGRELFF.

This clone has a handful of counts. J is TRBJ2-2 and V is TRBV4-2; D is ambiguous. The CDR3 loop spans 16 amino acids. Germline assignment: CDR1 LGHNA and CDR2 YNFKEQ. V was cut by 0 bases and J by 4 bases, with 12 bases left in between. The DNA of the CDR3 is TGTGCCAGCAGCCAAGATCTGTCTCTGAGCACCGGGGAGCTGTTTTTT. Protein product: CASSQDLSLSTGELFF.

The chain employs TRBV12-5 and TRBJ1-5; D not certain. The CDR3 is 16 amino acids. The germline V and J ends were trimmed by 7 bases and 4 bases, with 20 bases remaining between them. Germline CDR1 reads LGHNT; CDR2 reads FRNRAP. As DNA, the CDR3 is TGTGCTAGTGCCGAGGCGGGGATGGGAGCAAATCAGCCCCAGCATTTT. It encodes CASAEAGMGANQPQHF. The variable domain in full, completed from reference TRBV12-5 and TRBJ1-5, reads DARVTQTPRHKVTEMGQEVTMRCQPILGHNTVFWYRQTMMQGLELLAYFRNRAPLDDSGMPKDRFSAEMPDATLATLKIQPSEPRDSAVYFCASAEAGMGANQPQHFGDGTRLSIL.

The chain is built from TRBV6-4 and TRBJ2-3; perhaps TRBD2 as D (6 bases). Trimming took 0 bases from V and 4 from J, leaving 17 bases between them. This CDR3 comprises 17 residues. In germline, CDR1 is MRHNA, CDR2 SNTAGT. The CDR3 DNA is TGTGCCAGCAGTGACTCTCCGGGCGGAGGGTCCTCAGATACGCAGTATTTT. It specifies CASSDSPGGGSSDTQYF.

This clone has just one count. The rearrangement joins TRBV6-4 to TRBJ2-7; 11 bases fit TRBD1. Germline V gene sequence: CDR1 MRHNA, CDR2 SNTAGT. The CDR3 extends over 18 amino acids. Unmatched junction bases numbered 14, after V lost 4 bases and J lost 3 bases. The CDR3 loop reads CASSADRGLLDKDYEQYF. The CDR3 coding sequence is TGTGCCAGCAGTGCGGACAGGGGGCTTCTCGACAAAGACTACGAGCAGTACTTC.

The chain uses TRBV6-4 and TRBJ2-3; D is unresolved. Trimming stripped 0 bases from V and 2 bases from J, with 3 bases between. From germline, CDR1 is MRHNA and CDR2 SNTAGT. The CDR3 loop spans 13 amino acids. For the CDR3, the DNA is TGTGCCAGCAGTGACTCAGCCACAGATACGCAGTATTTT. Its protein is CASSDSATDTQYF.

The DNA for the CDR3 is TGTGCCAGCAGCTACAGGGTTACTTTCTTT. Amino acid sequence: CASSYRVTFF. V usage is TRBV28 and J usage is TRBJ1-1, with a weak D call TRBD1 (6 bases). With 6 bases removed from V and 12 bases from J, the gap between germline ends came to 11 bases. The germline CDR1 and CDR2 sequences are MDHEN and SYDVKM. The CDR3 totals 10 residues.

The chain has TRBV12-5 and TRBJ1-1; D not resolved. This CDR3 is built from 15 residues. The V gene lost 3 bases and the J gene lost 1 base, with 12 bases spanning the gap. Germline CDR1 and CDR2: LGHNT and FRNRAP. The DNA for the CDR3 is TGTGCTAGTGGTTTTATCTTAAGAGAGAACACTGAAGCTTTCTTT. This translates into CASGFILRENTEAFF.

This chain joins TRBV7-9 and TRBJ1-2; no definite D call. There are 12 residues in the CDR3. Germline-derived CDR1 and CDR2 are SEHNR and FQNEAQ (reference sequence). Trimming left V 3 bases short and J 5 bases short, with 7 bases between. The CDR3 reads CASSFVAYGYTF. The DNA of the CDR3 is TGTGCCAGCAGCTTTGTGGCTTATGGCTACACCTTC.